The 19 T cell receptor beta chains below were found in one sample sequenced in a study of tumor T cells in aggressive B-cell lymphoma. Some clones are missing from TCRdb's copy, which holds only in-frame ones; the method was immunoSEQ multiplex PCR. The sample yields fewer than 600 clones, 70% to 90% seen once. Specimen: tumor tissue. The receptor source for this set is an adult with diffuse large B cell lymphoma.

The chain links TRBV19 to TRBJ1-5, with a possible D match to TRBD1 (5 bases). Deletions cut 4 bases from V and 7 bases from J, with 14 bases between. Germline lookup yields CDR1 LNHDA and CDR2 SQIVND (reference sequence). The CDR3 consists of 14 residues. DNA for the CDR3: TGTGCCAGTAGTACGGACCCTCAGGGCCAGCCCCAGCATTTT. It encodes CASSTDPQGQPQHF. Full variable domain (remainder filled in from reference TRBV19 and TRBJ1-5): DGGITQSPKYLFRKEGQNVTLSCEQNLNHDAMYWYRQDPGQGLRLIYYSQIVNDFQKGDIAEGYSVSREKKESFPLTVTSAQKNPTAFYLCASSTDPQGQPQHFGDGTRLSIL.

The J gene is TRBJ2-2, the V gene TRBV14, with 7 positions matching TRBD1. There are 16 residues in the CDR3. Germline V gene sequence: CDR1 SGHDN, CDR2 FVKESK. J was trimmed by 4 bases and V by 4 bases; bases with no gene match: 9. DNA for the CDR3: TGTGCCAGCAGCCTCTATGACAGGGTTCCCACCGGGGAGCTGTTTTTT. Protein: CASSLYDRVPTGELFF.

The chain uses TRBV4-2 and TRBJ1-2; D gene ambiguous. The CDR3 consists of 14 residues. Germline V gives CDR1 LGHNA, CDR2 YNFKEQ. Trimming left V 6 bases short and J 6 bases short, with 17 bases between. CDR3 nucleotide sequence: TGTGCCAGCAGACTAGGGCCCACGCTCGATGGCTACACCTTC. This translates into CASRLGPTLDGYTF.

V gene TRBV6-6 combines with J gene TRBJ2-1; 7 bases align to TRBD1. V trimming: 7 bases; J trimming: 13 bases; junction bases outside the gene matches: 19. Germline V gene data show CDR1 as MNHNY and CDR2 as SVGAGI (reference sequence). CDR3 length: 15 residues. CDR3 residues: CASKPTAQGISEQFF. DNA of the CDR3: TGTGCCAGCAAGCCAACGGCACAGGGGATTAGTGAACAGTTCTTC.

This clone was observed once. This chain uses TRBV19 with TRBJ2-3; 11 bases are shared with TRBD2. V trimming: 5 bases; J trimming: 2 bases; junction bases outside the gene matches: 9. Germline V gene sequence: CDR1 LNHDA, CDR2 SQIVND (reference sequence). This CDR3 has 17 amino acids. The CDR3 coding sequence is TGTGCCAGTAGTCAGAGACTAGCGGGGTTATCCACAGATACGCAGTATTTT. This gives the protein CASSQRLAGLSTDTQYF. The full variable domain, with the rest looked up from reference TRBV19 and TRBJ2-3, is DGGITQSPKYLFRKEGQNVTLSCEQNLNHDAMYWYRQDPGQGLRLIYYSQIVNDFQKGDIAEGYSVSREKKESFPLTVTSAQKNPTAFYLCASSQRLAGLSTDTQYFGPGTRLTVL.

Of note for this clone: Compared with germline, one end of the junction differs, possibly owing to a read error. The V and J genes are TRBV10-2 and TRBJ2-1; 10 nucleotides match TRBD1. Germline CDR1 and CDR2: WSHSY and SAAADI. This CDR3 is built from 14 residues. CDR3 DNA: TGCGCCAGCAGATTATCGGGACAGGGGAATGAACAGTTCTTC. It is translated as CASRLSGQGNEQFF.

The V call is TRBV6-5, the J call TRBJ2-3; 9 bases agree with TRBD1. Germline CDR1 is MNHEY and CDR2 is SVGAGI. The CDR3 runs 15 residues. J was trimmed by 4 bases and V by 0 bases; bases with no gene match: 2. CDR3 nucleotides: TGTGCCAGCAGTTACTCCGGGACAGGGCCAGATACGCAGTATTTT. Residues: CASSYSGTGPDTQYF.

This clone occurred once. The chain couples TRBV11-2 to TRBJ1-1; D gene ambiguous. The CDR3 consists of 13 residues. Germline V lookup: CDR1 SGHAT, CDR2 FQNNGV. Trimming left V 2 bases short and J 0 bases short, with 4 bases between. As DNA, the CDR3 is TGTGCCAGCAGCTTAACGGTGAACACTGAAGCTTTCTTT. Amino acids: CASSLTVNTEAFF. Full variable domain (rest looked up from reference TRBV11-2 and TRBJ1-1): EAGVAQSPRYKIIEKRQSVAFWCNPISGHATLYWYQQILGQGPKLLIQFQNNGVVDDSQLPKDRFSAERLKGVDSTLKIQPAKLEDSAVYLCASSLTVNTEAFFGQGTRLTVV.

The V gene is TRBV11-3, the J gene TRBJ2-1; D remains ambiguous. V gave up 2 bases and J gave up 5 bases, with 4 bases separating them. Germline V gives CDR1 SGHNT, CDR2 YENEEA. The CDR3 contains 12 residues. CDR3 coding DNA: TGTGCCAGCAGCTTAATAAACAATGAGCAGTTCTTC. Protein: CASSLINNEQFF.

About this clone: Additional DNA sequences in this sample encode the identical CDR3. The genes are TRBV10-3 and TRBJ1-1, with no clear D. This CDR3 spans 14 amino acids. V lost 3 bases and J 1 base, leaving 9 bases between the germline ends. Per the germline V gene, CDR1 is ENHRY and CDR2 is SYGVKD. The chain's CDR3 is CAISDQAWNTEAFF. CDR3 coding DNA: TGTGCCATCAGTGATCAGGCGTGGAACACTGAAGCTTTCTTT.

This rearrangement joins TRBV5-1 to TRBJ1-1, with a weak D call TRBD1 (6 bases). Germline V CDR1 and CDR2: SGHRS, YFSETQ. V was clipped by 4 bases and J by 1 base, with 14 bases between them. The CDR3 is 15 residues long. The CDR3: CASSRPTGRNTEAFF. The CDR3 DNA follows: TGCGCCAGCAGCCGACCTACAGGGAGGAACACTGAAGCTTTCTTT.

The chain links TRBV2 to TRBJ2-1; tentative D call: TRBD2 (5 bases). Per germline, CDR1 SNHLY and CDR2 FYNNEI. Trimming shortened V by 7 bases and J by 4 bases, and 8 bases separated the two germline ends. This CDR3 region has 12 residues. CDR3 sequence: CASIGEYNEQFF. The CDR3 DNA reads TGTGCCAGCATTGGGGAGTACAATGAGCAGTTCTTC.

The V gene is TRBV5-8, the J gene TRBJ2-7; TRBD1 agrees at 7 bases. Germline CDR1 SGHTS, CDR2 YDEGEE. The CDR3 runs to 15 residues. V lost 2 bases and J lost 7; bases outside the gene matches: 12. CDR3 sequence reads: CASSLGQVPGWEQYF. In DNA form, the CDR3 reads TGTGCCAGCAGCTTAGGACAGGTCCCCGGATGGGAGCAGTACTTC.

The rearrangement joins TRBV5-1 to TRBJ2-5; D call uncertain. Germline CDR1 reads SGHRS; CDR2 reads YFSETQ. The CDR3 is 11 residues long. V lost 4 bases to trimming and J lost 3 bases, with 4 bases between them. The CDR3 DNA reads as TGCGCCAGCAGCGTAAAAGAGACCCAGTACTTC. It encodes CASSVKETQYF.

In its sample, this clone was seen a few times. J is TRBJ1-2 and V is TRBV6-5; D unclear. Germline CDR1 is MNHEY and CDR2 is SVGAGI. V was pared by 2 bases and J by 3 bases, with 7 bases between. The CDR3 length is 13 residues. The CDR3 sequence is CASSYTGDYGYTF. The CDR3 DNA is TGTGCCAGCAGTTACACCGGAGACTATGGCTACACCTTC.

The CDR3 spells CASRPGGNYGYTF. CDR3 sequence (DNA): TGTGCCAGCAGGCCCGGGGGGAACTATGGCTACACCTTC. V usage is TRBV6-6 and J usage is TRBJ1-2; D is possibly TRBD1 (5 bases). Looked up from germline, CDR1 is MNHNY and CDR2 is SVGAGI (reference sequence). This CDR3 is built from 13 residues. Trimming removed 6 bases from V and 2 bases from J, with 10 bases in between.

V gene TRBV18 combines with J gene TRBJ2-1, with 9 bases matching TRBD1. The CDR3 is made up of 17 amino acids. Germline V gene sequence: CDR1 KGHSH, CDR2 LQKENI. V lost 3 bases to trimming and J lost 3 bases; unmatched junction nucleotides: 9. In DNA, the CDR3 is TGTGCCAGCTCACCCTCATTACAGGGGGCGGGCTACAATGAGCAGTTCTTC. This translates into CASSPSLQGAGYNEQFF.

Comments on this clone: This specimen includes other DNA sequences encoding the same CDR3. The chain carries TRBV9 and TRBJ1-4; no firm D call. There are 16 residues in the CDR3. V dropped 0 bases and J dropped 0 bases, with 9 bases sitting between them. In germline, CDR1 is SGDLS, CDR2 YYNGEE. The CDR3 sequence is CASSVGRGATNEKLFF. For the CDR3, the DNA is TGTGCCAGCAGCGTAGGGAGAGGTGCAACTAATGAAAAACTGTTTTTT.

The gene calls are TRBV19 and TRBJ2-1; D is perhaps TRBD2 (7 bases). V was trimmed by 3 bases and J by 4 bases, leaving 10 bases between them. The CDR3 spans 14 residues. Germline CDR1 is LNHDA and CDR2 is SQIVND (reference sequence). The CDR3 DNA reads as TGTGCCAGTAGTATTAGGGGGGGGTACAATGAGCAGTTCTTC. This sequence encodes CASSIRGGYNEQFF.